The 24 T cell receptor beta chains listed next were all sequenced from one sample in a study of T-cell memory formation after mild COVID-19. TCRdb redid the calling of the 5' RACE reads with MiXCR, one entry per CDR3 protein. In the table there are roughly 310,000 distinct CDR3 sequences, around 15% of which are singletons. What was sequenced was PBMCs or a T cell subset sorted from them (not recorded which). The source is a man between 18 and 29 years old who had mild COVID-19 (a few samples of this study predate the infection). Cell type and time point are not known.

The J gene is TRBJ2-3, the V gene TRBV7-2; 10 nucleotides line up with TRBD1. Germline V gives CDR1 SGHTA, CDR2 FQGNSA. This CDR3 is built from 17 residues. The J segment lost 3 bases and the V segment lost 1 base, leaving 7 bases of the junction unmatched. The CDR3: CASSLGHRTGGTDTQYF. CDR3 nucleotides: TGTGCCAGCAGCTTAGGCCACAGGACAGGGGGAACAGATACGCAGTATTTT.

V usage is TRBV6-2 or TRBV6-3 and J usage is TRBJ1-1; TRBD1 might be the D (6 bases). The CDR3 length is 18 residues. The V and J ends lost 1 base and 0 bases respectively, with 18 bases between them. CDR1 and CDR2 (germline): MNHEY, SVGEGT. CDR3 coding DNA: TGTGCCAGCAGTTACTTTCGATGGGGGGCTTCTTTGAACACTGAAGCTTTCTTT. The encoded protein is CASSYFRWGASLNTEAFF.

For the CDR3, the DNA is TGTGCCAGCAGAGACAATATCGGGACCCCACCCAATCAGCCCCAGCATTTT. This gives the protein CASRDNIGTPPNQPQHF. The V gene is TRBV6-2 or TRBV6-3, the J gene TRBJ1-5; a possible D gene is TRBD1 (5 bases). Per germline, CDR1 MNHEY and CDR2 SVGEGT. Between the trimmed V and J ends, which lost 6 bases and 3 bases, there was a span of 21 bases. This CDR3 comprises 17 residues.

Worth noting for this clonotype: Germline is not matched at one junction end, which may reflect a read error. This chain uses TRBV6-1 with TRBJ2-7; possible D gene TRBD2, 5 bases. Germline V gene lookup returns CDR1 MNHNS and CDR2 SASEGT. CDR3 length equals 15 residues. CDR3 in DNA: TGTGCCAGCAGTCAAGCGGCCTCGAGCTCCTACGAGCAGTACTTC. This sequence encodes CASSQAASSSYEQYF.

This clonotype was recorded many times. An end of the junction does not agree with germline; a read error may underlie this. The J gene is TRBJ2-3, the V gene TRBV20-1, with 12 bases that match TRBD2. This CDR3 comprises 15 residues. Germline V gene sequence: CDR1 DFQATT, CDR2 SNEGSKA (reference sequence). CDR3 in amino acids: CSAPLAGGSRDTQYF. The CDR3 DNA reads TGCAGTGCTCCACTAGCGGGGGGCAGCAGAGATACGCAGTATTTT.

This chain links TRBV29-1 with TRBJ2-3; 9 bases are shared with TRBD2. Germline V gene sequence: CDR1 SQVTM, CDR2 ANQGSEA. The ends lost 0 bases at V and 5 bases at J; junction bases unmatched: 3. There are 14 residues in the CDR3. As DNA, the CDR3 is TGCAGCGTTGAAGACGGCGGGGGGGGAGATACGCAGTATTTT. Translating gives CSVEDGGGGDTQYF.

This clonotype was seen at least ten times. V usage is TRBV20-1 and J usage is TRBJ2-3; D is undetermined. V lost 5 bases and J 2 bases, leaving 8 bases between the germline ends. This CDR3 has 12 residues. Germline loops: CDR1 DFQATT, CDR2 SNEGSKA (reference sequence). DNA for the CDR3: TGCAGTGCTGAAAGGTCCACAGATACGCAGTATTTT. This encodes CSAERSTDTQYF.

This clonotype was observed at least ten times. The chain has TRBV5-6 and TRBJ2-3; D possibly corresponds to TRBD2 (5 bases). The CDR3 is made up of 15 amino acids. Per the germline V gene, CDR1 is SGHDT and CDR2 is YYEEEE. Trimming removed 5 bases at V and 0 bases at J, with 13 bases between. Here the CDR3 reads CASSPRVPSTDTQYF. DNA for the CDR3: TGTGCCAGCAGTCCGAGGGTTCCAAGCACAGATACGCAGTATTTT.

CDR3 loop: CAISESGDRGRFEYV. In DNA form, the CDR3 reads TGTGCCATCAGTGAGTCCGGGGACAGGGGACGGTTTGAGTACGTC. The V and J genes are TRBV10-3 and TRBJ2-7, with 10 bases that match TRBD1. There are 15 residues in the CDR3. Germline CDR1 ENHRY, CDR2 SYGVKD. Unmatched junction bases numbered 10, after V lost 0 bases and J lost 11 bases.

This clonotype has ten or more counts. CDR3 region: CATSRDTDTQYF. The CDR3 nucleotides read TGTGCCACCAGCAGAGACACAGATACGCAGTATTTT. This chain connects TRBV15 to TRBJ2-3, with D unclear. The length of the CDR3 is 12 residues. Germline loops: CDR1 LNHNV, CDR2 YYDKDF (reference sequence). The V gene lost 0 bases and the J gene lost 2 bases, with 0 bases spanning the gap.

The chain has TRBV7-2 and TRBJ2-3, with D possibly being TRBD1 or TRBD2 (5 bases each). The germline gives CDR1 SGHTA, CDR2 FQGNSA. This CDR3 has 16 amino acids. V gave up 1 base and J gave up 1 base, with 12 bases separating them. The CDR3 sequence: CASSLVIRGGTDTQYF. CDR3 coding DNA: TGTGCCAGCAGCTTAGTCATCAGAGGGGGCACAGATACGCAGTATTTT.

In its sample, this clonotype was seen a few times. The rearrangement uses TRBV7-3 and TRBJ2-2, with 13 bases lining up with TRBD2. Trimming at V came to 2 bases and at J to 4 bases, leaving 4 bases not matched to a gene. Germline lookup yields CDR1 SGHTA and CDR2 FQGTGA. The CDR3 has 17 residues. CDR3 loop: CASSLGRTSGGTGELFF. CDR3 sequence (DNA): TGTGCCAGCAGCTTAGGAAGGACTAGCGGGGGCACCGGGGAGCTGTTTTTT. Together with reference TRBV7-3 and TRBJ2-2, the CDR3 gives the full variable domain: GAGVSQTPSNKVTEKGKYVELRCDPISGHTALYWYRQSLGQGPEFLIYFQGTGAADDSGLPNDRFFAVRPEGSVSTLKIQRTERGDSAVYLCASSLGRTSGGTGELFFGEGSRLTVL.

This clonotype has more than one count but fewer than ten. The chain joins TRBV5-1 to TRBJ2-3, with D possibly being TRBD2 (6 bases). The CDR3 runs 15 residues. The germline V and J ends were trimmed by 2 bases and 2 bases, with 12 bases remaining between them. Germline loops: CDR1 SGHRS, CDR2 YFSETQ. The CDR3 loop is CASSLTGVTTDTQYF. The DNA for the CDR3 is TGCGCCAGCAGCTTAACGGGGGTAACCACAGATACGCAGTATTTT.

The chain joins TRBV7-6 to TRBJ2-5; D ambiguous. Germline V CDR1 and CDR2: SGHVS, FNYEAQ. The CDR3 consists of 12 residues. V was pared by 2 bases and J by 5 bases, with 6 bases between. CDR3 bases: TGTGCCAGCAGCTTAAGCTGGGAGACCCAGTACTTC. Translated: CASSLSWETQYF.

The V and J genes are TRBV7-2 and TRBJ2-5, with a weak D call TRBD2 (6 bases). With 3 bases removed from V and 5 bases from J, the gap between germline ends came to 13 bases. This CDR3 contains 14 residues. The V gene's germline CDR1 is SGHTA and CDR2 FQGNSA. The CDR3 DNA follows: TGTGCCAGCAGCTTTTATCTGGGGGGTGAGACCCAGTACTTC. Translation: CASSFYLGGETQYF.

The table lists this clonotype with a few counts. The V gene is TRBV28, the J gene TRBJ2-5, with D unresolved. CDR1 is MDHEN and CDR2 is SYDVKM in the germline V gene. The V end lost 7 bases, the J end lost 1 base, and 13 bases lay between the germline ends. The CDR3 is made up of 14 amino acids. The CDR3 DNA reads TGTGCCAGCACTTCCCCGGACGGCCAAGAGACCCAGTACTTC. Translated: CASTSPDGQETQYF.

This clonotype was recorded a few times. The CDR3 nucleotides read TGTGCCAGCAGCTTACGGGGGGATAGCACAGATACGCAGTATTTT. Translated, it gives CASSLRGDSTDTQYF. This sequence joins TRBV7-2 and TRBJ2-3; 7 nucleotides match TRBD2. Unmatched junction bases numbered 2, after V lost 2 bases and J lost 0 bases. The germline gives CDR1 SGHTA, CDR2 FQGNSA. The CDR3 covers 15 residues.

This clonotype was observed a few times. CDR3 DNA sequence: TGTGCCAGCAGGCCCGGGACTAGCGGCAACACCGGGGAGCTGTTTTTT. This sequence encodes CASRPGTSGNTGELFF. The chain uses TRBV6-5 and TRBJ2-2; TRBD2 matches 11 bases. The J segment lost 2 bases and the V segment lost 6 bases, leaving 5 bases of the junction unmatched. The germline CDR1 and CDR2 sequences are MNHEY and SVGAGI. The CDR3 spans 16 residues.

The chain joins TRBV12-3 or TRBV12-4 to TRBJ2-7, with D possibly matching TRBD2 (6 bases). V was cut by 1 base and J by 2 bases, with 12 bases left in between. CDR3 length: 15 residues. CDR3 protein: CASSLVGLSPYEQYF. CDR3 DNA sequence: TGTGCCAGCAGTTTAGTGGGACTCTCGCCCTACGAGCAGTACTTC.

This clonotype was seen a handful of times. The chain uses TRBV7-2 and TRBJ1-2; D uncertain. This CDR3 is built from 13 residues. The germline V gene encodes CDR1 SGHTA and CDR2 FQGNSA. Trimming cost V 8 bases and J 2 bases, with 12 bases left between them. CDR3 bases: TGTGCCAGCGGATCGCCGGCCAACTATGGCTACACCTTC. The encoded protein is CASGSPANYGYTF.

Here the CDR3 DNA reads TGTGCCAGCAGCCGGTCGGACAGCCGATATGCTTACTACGAGCAGTACTTC. This gives the protein CASSRSDSRYAYYEQYF. The chain combines TRBV14 with TRBJ2-7; D is possibly TRBD1 (6 bases). Trimming removed 4 bases at V and 3 bases at J, with 22 bases between. Germline CDR1 reads SGHDN; CDR2 reads FVKESK. This CDR3 is 17 amino acids long.

V and J are TRBV7-8 and TRBJ2-2; D might be TRBD2 (6 bases). V was clipped by 2 bases and J by 4 bases, with 20 bases between them. Germline assignment: CDR1 SGHVS and CDR2 FQNEAQ. This CDR3 region has 18 residues. The CDR3: CASSLRLLGGASTGELFF. CDR3 in DNA: TGTGCCAGCAGCTTAAGACTTTTAGGCGGGGCGAGCACCGGGGAGCTGTTTTTT.

Written as DNA, the CDR3 is TGTGCCAGCAGTTATAATCCAGGTCCCTACAATGAGCAGTTCTTC. This gives the protein CASSYNPGPYNEQFF. The chain couples TRBV6-5 to TRBJ2-1; D remains ambiguous. V gave up 3 bases and J gave up 2 bases, with 11 bases separating them. This CDR3 has 15 amino acids. Germline CDR1 and CDR2: MNHEY and SVGAGI.

The chain recombines TRBV20-1 with TRBJ1-1; TRBD1 aligns across 8 bases. With V trimmed by 0 bases and J by 9 bases, 6 bases remained unmatched. This CDR3 has 13 amino acids. The germline gives CDR1 DFQATT, CDR2 SNEGSKA (reference sequence). For the CDR3, the DNA is TGCAGTGCTAGAGAACAGGGGGTAGTAAAAGCTTTCTTT. It yields the protein CSAREQGVVKAFF.